This passage covers 21 T cell receptor beta chains from one sample sequenced in a study of T cell repertoires in cytomegalovirus infection. TCRdb reprocessed the reads with MiXCR, giving one entry per CDR3 protein. The table records approximately 250,000 distinct CDR3 sequences, approximately 7% of them present only once. Sample: PBMCs. Receptor source: a human donor in good health (CMV status not recorded). Some clones in this sample may be carry-over from other donors' samples.

This clonotype showed up many times. This rearrangement joins TRBV6-2 or TRBV6-3 to TRBJ1-1, with D possibly matching TRBD1 (5 bases). The CDR3 is 14 amino acids. V shed 5 bases and J shed 6 bases, with 16 bases lying between them. Germline V lookup: CDR1 MNHEY, CDR2 SVGEGT. The chain's CDR3 is CASSRQGRDAEAFF. As DNA, the CDR3 is TGTGCCAGCAGTAGGCAGGGTAGGGATGCTGAAGCTTTCTTT.

This clonotype was found many times. The V call is TRBV25-1, the J call TRBJ2-3; D is uncertain. The V and J ends lost 1 base and 0 bases respectively, with 20 bases between them. Germline lookup yields CDR1 MGHDK and CDR2 SYGVNS. The length of the CDR3 is 19 residues. The CDR3 nucleotides read TGTGCCAGCAGTGAATTGGAAGAGTGGACGGGCTTTAGCACAGATACGCAGTATTTT. This sequence encodes CASSELEEWTGFSTDTQYF. The variable domain in full, with the rest retrieved from reference TRBV25-1 and TRBJ2-3, is EADIYQTPRYLVIGTGKKITLECSQTMGHDKMYWYQQDPGMELHLIHYSYGVNSTEKGDLSSESTVSRIRTEHFPLTLESARPSHTSQYLCASSELEEWTGFSTDTQYFGPGTRLTVL.

This clonotype was counted at least ten times. The chain is built from TRBV7-3 and TRBJ1-2; D is perhaps TRBD1 (6 bases). Per the germline V gene, CDR1 is SGHTA and CDR2 is FQGTGA. Deletions cut 5 bases from V and 7 bases from J, with 20 bases between. The CDR3 contains 15 residues. The CDR3 nucleotides are TGTGCCAGCAGCCCTTACGGGGGCAGCTTTGGTGGCTACACCTTC. This sequence encodes CASSPYGGSFGGYTF.

This sequence joins TRBV4-2 and TRBJ2-3, with TRBD2 matching over 10 bases. The J segment lost 6 bases and the V segment lost 4 bases, leaving 13 bases of the junction unmatched. The CDR3 length is 17 residues. From germline, CDR1 is LGHNA and CDR2 YNFKEQ. In DNA, the CDR3 is TGTGCCAGCAGCCCTCATCGGGGAGCGGGGGGGCCGGATACGCAGTATTTT. Translated: CASSPHRGAGGPDTQYF.

This clonotype was counted ten times or more. V usage is TRBV6-4 and J usage is TRBJ2-5; TRBD2 matches at 9 bases. The CDR3 runs 14 residues. The V segment lost 5 bases and the J segment 0 bases; nucleotides outside the gene matches: 1. Germline V gives CDR1 MRHNA, CDR2 SNTAGT. The CDR3 reads CASSPSGDQETQYF. The CDR3 nucleotides read TGTGCCAGCAGTCCTAGCGGGGACCAAGAGACCCAGTACTTC.

This clonotype was observed at least ten times. The genes are TRBV6-1 and TRBJ2-5; 13 bases are a match to TRBD2. The CDR3 sequence is 16 residues long. The germline V gene encodes CDR1 MNHNS and CDR2 SASEGT. Trimming cost V 3 bases and J 4 bases; bases outside gene matches: 5. CDR3 sequence: CASSDGLAGDPETQYF. In DNA form, the CDR3 reads TGTGCCAGCAGTGACGGACTAGCGGGGGATCCAGAGACCCAGTACTTC.

This clonotype was detected ten times or more. V usage is TRBV29-1 and J usage is TRBJ1-4, with 7 bases fitting TRBD1. There are 13 residues in the CDR3. The V gene's germline CDR1 is SQVTM and CDR2 ANQGSEA. Trimming at V came to 6 bases and at J to 4 bases, leaving 5 bases not matched to a gene. This chain's CDR3 is CSVAGTDNEKLFF. CDR3 DNA sequence: TGCAGCGTCGCCGGGACAGATAATGAAAAACTGTTTTTT.

In the case of this clonotype: This may come from a read error, since a much larger clone is one base off. V and J are TRBV5-6 and TRBJ1-4; D is possibly TRBD1 (5 bases). Germline CDR1 reads SGHDT; CDR2 reads YYEEEE. This CDR3 region has 15 residues. The CDR3 protein is CASSPGLATNEKQFF. The CDR3 DNA sequence: TGTGCCAGCAGCCCGGGACTTGCAACTAATGAAAAACAGTTTTTT.

This clonotype has a count of ten or more. The V and J genes are TRBV29-1 and TRBJ2-5; D is ambiguous. The length of the CDR3 is 10 residues. Trimming left V 6 bases short and J 5 bases short, with 7 bases between. Germline V gene data show CDR1 as SQVTM and CDR2 as ANQGSEA. Written as DNA, the CDR3 is TGCAGCGTGCGCAGGGAGACCCAGTACTTC. As protein: CSVRRETQYF.

This clonotype has a count of ten or more. V usage is TRBV7-2 and J usage is TRBJ1-1; a possible D gene is TRBD1 (5 bases). The CDR3 has 13 residues. V was trimmed by 3 bases and J by 0 bases, leaving 5 bases between them. Germline assignment: CDR1 SGHTA and CDR2 FQGNSA. This chain's CDR3 is CASSLTVNTEAFF. The CDR3 bases are TGTGCCAGCAGCTTGACAGTGAACACTGAAGCTTTCTTT.

This clonotype showed up just a few times. The CDR3 nucleotides read TGTGCCAGCAGAATGGGGGGGGCAAGAGAAAAACTGTTTTTT. It codes for CASRMGGAREKLFF. The chain couples TRBV12-3 or TRBV12-4 to TRBJ1-4; tentative D call: TRBD1 (6 bases). The CDR3 is made up of 14 amino acids. V lost 6 bases and J 8 bases, leaving 16 bases between the germline ends.

Many counts were recorded for this clonotype. The chain employs TRBV20-1 and TRBJ2-7; D might be TRBD2 (5 bases). The CDR3 consists of 14 residues. V was trimmed by 3 bases and J by 1 base, leaving 13 bases between them. Germline CDR1 and CDR2: DFQATT and SNEGSKA (reference sequence). The CDR3 sequence is CSARPRAGSYEQYF. DNA for the CDR3: TGCAGTGCTAGGCCCCGGGCGGGTTCCTACGAGCAGTACTTC.

This clonotype was seen only a few times. This sequence joins TRBV12-3 or TRBV12-4 and TRBJ2-2, with no clear D. The length of the CDR3 is 14 residues. Trimming removed 3 bases at V and 6 bases at J, with 11 bases between. CDR3: CASSLNPGSGELFF. The CDR3 DNA sequence: TGTGCCAGCAGTTTGAATCCGGGTTCCGGGGAGCTGTTTTTT.

This clonotype was seen repeatedly, ten times or more. V and J are TRBV5-4 and TRBJ1-1; D uncertain. CDR1 SGHNT and CDR2 YYREEE come from the germline V gene (reference sequence). Trimming pared 0 bases from V and 1 base from J, leaving 7 bases between. The CDR3 is 14 residues long. The CDR3: CASSLDFTNTEAFF. DNA of the CDR3: TGTGCCAGCAGCTTGGACTTTACGAACACTGAAGCTTTCTTT.

This clonotype was detected many times. The chain joins TRBV5-6 to TRBJ2-2; D is unclear. Germline CDR1 and CDR2: SGHDT and YYEEEE. The V end lost 1 base, the J end lost 1 base, and 5 bases lay between the germline ends. The CDR3 sequence is 14 residues long. CDR3: CASSLTVNTGELFF. In DNA, the CDR3 is TGTGCCAGCAGCTTGACAGTGAACACCGGGGAGCTGTTTTTT. The full variable domain, its missing parts supplied by reference TRBV5-6 and TRBJ2-2, is DAGVTQSPTHLIKTRGQQVTLRCSPKSGHDTVSWYQQALGQGPQFIFQYYEEEERQRGNFPDRFSGHQFPNYSSELNVNALLLGDSALYLCASSLTVNTGELFFGEGSRLTVL.

This clonotype was recorded at least ten times. CDR3 sequence (DNA): TGTGCCAGCAGCCAATTACTAGCGGTGAACACCGGGGAGCTGTTTTTT. It specifies CASSQLLAVNTGELFF. The V gene is TRBV14, the J gene TRBJ2-2; TRBD2 matches at 8 bases. The CDR3 is 16 amino acids. V lost 2 bases and J lost 1; bases outside the gene matches: 3. Germline assignment: CDR1 SGHDN and CDR2 FVKESK.

This clonotype was picked up many times. This sequence joins TRBV7-2 and TRBJ2-2, with TRBD2 matching 11 bases. The germline V gene has CDR1 SGHTA and CDR2 FQGNSA. With V trimmed by 1 base and J by 5 bases, 3 bases remained unmatched. This CDR3 has 16 amino acids. In DNA form, the CDR3 reads TGTGCCAGCAGCTTAGTAGCGGGGGGGGAGACCGGGGAGCTGTTTTTT. As protein: CASSLVAGGETGELFF.

This clonotype was counted ten times or more. The chain carries TRBV5-1 and TRBJ1-5, with D perhaps TRBD1 (6 bases). CDR1 SGHRS and CDR2 YFSETQ come from the germline V gene. This CDR3 is 15 amino acids long. Trimming took 4 bases from V and 5 from J, leaving 16 bases between them. This CDR3 reads CASSPSGQNYQPQHF. CDR3 sequence (DNA): TGCGCCAGCAGCCCCTCCGGACAGAATTATCAGCCCCAGCATTTT.

At least ten counts were recorded for this clonotype. V usage is TRBV20-1 and J usage is TRBJ1-1, with D possibly TRBD1 on 5 matching bases. V was shortened by 0 bases and J by 1 base, with 15 bases between the two germline ends. This CDR3 has 16 residues. Germline values: CDR1 DFQATT, CDR2 SNEGSKA (reference sequence). In DNA, the CDR3 is TGCAGTGCTAGAGATTCATCGCAGGGTTCGAACACTGAAGCTTTCTTT. It specifies CSARDSSQGSNTEAFF.

This clonotype was detected many times. The genes are TRBV7-2 and TRBJ2-3, with TRBD2 as a possible D gene (5 bases). CDR1 SGHTA and CDR2 FQGNSA come from the germline V gene. The CDR3 length is 14 residues. V shed 2 bases and J shed 1 base, with 7 bases lying between them. The CDR3 spells CASSLKRGTDTQYF. The CDR3 DNA reads as TGTGCCAGCAGCTTAAAGAGGGGCACAGATACGCAGTATTTT. Supplemented by reference TRBV7-2 and TRBJ2-3, the full variable domain reads GAGVSQSPSNKVTEKGKDVELRCDPISGHTALYWYRQSLGQGLEFLIYFQGNSAPDKSGLPSDRFSAERTGGSVSTLTIQRTQQEDSAVYLCASSLKRGTDTQYFGPGTRLTVL.

This clonotype was detected ten times or more. This chain connects TRBV28 to TRBJ2-5; TRBD2 might be the D (6 bases). Germline CDR1 and CDR2: MDHEN and SYDVKM. The CDR3 contains 13 residues. The ends were cut back, 4 bases at V and 5 bases at J, with 11 bases in the middle. The CDR3 DNA reads as TGTGCCAGCAGTTCGACTGGGAGGGAGACCCAGTACTTC. Its protein is CASSSTGRETQYF.